Below are 3 T cell receptor beta chains sequenced from a single sample in a study of blood T cell repertoires in COVID-19. Measured with immunoSEQ multiplex PCR; TCRdb has only the in-frame clones, and not every one. The sample lists approximately 320,000 clones; 70% to 90% were seen once. Specimen: peripheral blood. The receptors originated from a human donor in a cohort sampled during active COVID-19.

This clone has just a few counts. V is TRBV15 and J is TRBJ2-1; D perhaps matches TRBD1 (7 bases). V dropped 9 bases and J dropped 5 bases, with 17 bases sitting between them. This CDR3 is 14 amino acids long. Germline V CDR1 and CDR2: LNHNV, YYDKDF (reference sequence). CDR3 nucleotide sequence: TGTGCCACGGCGGGACAGTCTTTTAACAATGAGCAGTTCTTC. Residues: CATAGQSFNNEQFF.

Regarding this clone: The sample has other DNA sequences that encode this CDR3 too. V gene TRBV24-1 combines with J gene TRBJ1-5; no clear D gene. Trimming took off 4 bases at V and 4 bases at J, with 7 bases between the two ends. Germline loops: CDR1 KGHDR, CDR2 SFDVKD. This CDR3 region has 13 residues. The CDR3 DNA is TGTGCCACCAGTGACCAGGTTAATCAGCCCCAGCATTTT. Translated, it gives CATSDQVNQPQHF.

This chain uses TRBV5-1 with TRBJ1-2; 9 nucleotides agree with TRBD1. CDR3 length: 15 residues. V lost 3 bases, J lost 7 bases, and 10 bases stayed unmatched. From germline, CDR1 is SGHRS and CDR2 YFSETQ. The CDR3 here is CASSCAGTGYCGYTF. The CDR3 DNA reads TGCGCCAGCAGCTGCGCCGGGACAGGGTATTGTGGCTACACCTTC.